This TCR beta chain stems from a study of shared clonotypes between healthy human individuals. Trimming shortened V by 7 bases and J by 4 bases, and 11 bases separated the two germline ends. CDR3 length: 13 residues. Germline V gene sequence: CDR1 MNHEY, CDR2 SVGAGI. Clones were read by immunoSEQ multiplex PCR, and TCRdb kept only the in-frame ones, dropping some. Among more than 850,000 clones listed, 78% were seen once. As to this clone: Its specificity is not known.

Splitting of CD4+ cells produced CD45RA+ naive and CD45RA-negative memory subsets. Findings and limits, study-wide: Relative to clonotypes present in all four donors, those not shared had lower generation probabilities.

The chain has TRBV6-5 and TRBJ1-3; D is ambiguous. This clonotype originated in a man between 18 and 29 years old in good health. Some clones in this sample may be carry-over from other donors' samples. What was sequenced was memory CD4+ T cells from PBMCs. Subset reported: CD45RA-negative fraction. CDR3 bases: TGTGCCAGCACCAGATATCGGGGAAACACCATATATTTT. Translated: CASTRYRGNTIYF.